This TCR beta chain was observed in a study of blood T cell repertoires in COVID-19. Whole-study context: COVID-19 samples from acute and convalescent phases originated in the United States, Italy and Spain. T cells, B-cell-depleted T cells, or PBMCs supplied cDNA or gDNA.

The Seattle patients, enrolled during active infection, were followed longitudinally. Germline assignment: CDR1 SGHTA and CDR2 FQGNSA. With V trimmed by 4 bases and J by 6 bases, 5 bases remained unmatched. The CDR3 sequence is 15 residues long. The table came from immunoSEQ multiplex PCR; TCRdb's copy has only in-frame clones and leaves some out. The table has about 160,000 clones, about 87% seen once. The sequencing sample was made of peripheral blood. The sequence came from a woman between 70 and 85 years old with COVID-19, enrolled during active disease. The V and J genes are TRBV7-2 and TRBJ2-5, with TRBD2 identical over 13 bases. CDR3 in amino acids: CASSSLLAGGQTQYF. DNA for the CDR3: TGTGCCAGCAGCTCCTTACTAGCGGGGGGGCAGACCCAGTACTTC. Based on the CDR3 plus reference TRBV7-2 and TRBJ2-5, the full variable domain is GAGVSQSPSNKVTEKGKDVELRCDPISGHTALYWYRQSLGQGLEFLIYFQGNSAPDKSGLPSDRFSAERTGGSVSTLTIQRTQQEDSAVYLCASSSLLAGGQTQYFGPGTRLLVL.